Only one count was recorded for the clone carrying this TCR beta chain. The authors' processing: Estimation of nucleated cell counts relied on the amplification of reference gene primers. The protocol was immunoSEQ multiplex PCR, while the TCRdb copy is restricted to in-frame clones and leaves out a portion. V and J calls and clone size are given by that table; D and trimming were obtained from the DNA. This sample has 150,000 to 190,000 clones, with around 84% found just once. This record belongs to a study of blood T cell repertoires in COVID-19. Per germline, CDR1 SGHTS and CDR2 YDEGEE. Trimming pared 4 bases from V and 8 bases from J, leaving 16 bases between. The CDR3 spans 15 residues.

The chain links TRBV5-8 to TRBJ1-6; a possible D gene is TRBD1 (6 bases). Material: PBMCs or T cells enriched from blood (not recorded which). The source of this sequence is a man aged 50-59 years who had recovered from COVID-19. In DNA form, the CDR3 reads TGTGCCAGCAGCCCGGGGGGCAGCAAGCATTCACCCCTCCACTTT. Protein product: CASSPGGSKHSPLHF. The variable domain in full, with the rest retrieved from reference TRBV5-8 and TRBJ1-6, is EAGVTQSPTHLIKTRGQQATLRCSPISGHTSVYWYQQALGLGLQFLLWYDEGEERNRGNFPPRFSGRQFPNYSSELNVNALELEDSALYLCASSPGGSKHSPLHFGNGTRLTVT.